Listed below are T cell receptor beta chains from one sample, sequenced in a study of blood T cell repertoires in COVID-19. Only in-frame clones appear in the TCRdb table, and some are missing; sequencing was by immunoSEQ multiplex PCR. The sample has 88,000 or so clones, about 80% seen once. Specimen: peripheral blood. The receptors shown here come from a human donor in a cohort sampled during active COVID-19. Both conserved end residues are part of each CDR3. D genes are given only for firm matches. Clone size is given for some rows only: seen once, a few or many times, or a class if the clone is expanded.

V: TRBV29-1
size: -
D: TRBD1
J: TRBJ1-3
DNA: TGCAGCGTCGGCCTTGGGACAGGGGAACGGACCATATATTTT
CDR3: CSVGLGTGERTIYF

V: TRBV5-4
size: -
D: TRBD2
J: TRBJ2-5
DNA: TGTGCCAGCAGTTCTGGAACTAGCGGGGAGACCCAGTACTTC
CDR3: CASSSGTSGETQYF

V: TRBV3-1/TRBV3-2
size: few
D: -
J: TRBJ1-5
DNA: TGTGCCAGCAGCCACGGCAGGAAAGGTCAGCCCCAGCATTTT
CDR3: CASSHGRKGQPQHF

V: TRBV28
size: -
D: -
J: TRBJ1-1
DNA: TGTGCCAGCAGTTCTAGGGGGTCTGGCGCTTTCTTT
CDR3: CASSSRGSGAFF

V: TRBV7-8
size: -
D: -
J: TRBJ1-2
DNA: TGTGCCAGCAGCCGAGACAGATATGGCTACACCTTC
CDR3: CASSRDRYGYTF

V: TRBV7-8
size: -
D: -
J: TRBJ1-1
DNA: TGTGCCAGCAGCATCGGACAGACGAACACTGAAGCTTTCTTT
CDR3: CASSIGQTNTEAFF

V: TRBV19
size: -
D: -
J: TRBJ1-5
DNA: TGTGCCAGTAGTACCCTAGAGCTCCAGAGCAATCAGCCCCAGCATTTT
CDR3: CASSTLELQSNQPQHF

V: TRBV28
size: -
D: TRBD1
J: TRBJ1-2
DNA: TGTGCCAGCAAAGAGACAGGGGGCGACTATGGCTACACCTTC
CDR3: CASKETGGDYGYTF

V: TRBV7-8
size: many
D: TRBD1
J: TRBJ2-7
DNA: TGTGCCAGCAGCCCGGGACAGTACGAGCAGTACTTC
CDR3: CASSPGQYEQYF

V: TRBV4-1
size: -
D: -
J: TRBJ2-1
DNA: TGCGCCAGCAGCCGTTCCTTGAGGGCCAATGAGCAGTTCTTC
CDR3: CASSRSLRANEQFF

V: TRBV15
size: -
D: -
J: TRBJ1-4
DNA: TGTGCCACCATCGCGGGGGGGGCAACTAATGAAAAACTGTTTTTT
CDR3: CATIAGGATNEKLFF

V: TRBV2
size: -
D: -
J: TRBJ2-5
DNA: TGTGCCAGCAGTGCACTAGAGACCCAGTACTTC
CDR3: CASSALETQYF

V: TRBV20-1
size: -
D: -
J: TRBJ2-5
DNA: TGCAGTGCTAGACAGGGGGAGACCCAGTACTTC
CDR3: CSARQGETQYF

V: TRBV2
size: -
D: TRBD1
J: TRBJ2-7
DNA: TGTGCCAGCAGTGATCCCGGTCGGACAGGGGCGGCCTACGAGCAGTACTTC
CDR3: CASSDPGRTGAAYEQYF

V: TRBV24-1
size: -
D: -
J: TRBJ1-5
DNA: TGTGCCACCAGTGGGGGCCTAGAGGATCAGCCCCAGCATTTT
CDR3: CATSGGLEDQPQHF

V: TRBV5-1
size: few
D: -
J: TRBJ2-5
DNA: TGCGCCAGCAGCTTACAGGGAAAAGAGACCCAGTACTTC
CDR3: CASSLQGKETQYF

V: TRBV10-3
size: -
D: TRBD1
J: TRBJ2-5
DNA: TGTGCCATCAGTGGGCCAGGGGGCGAAGAGACCCAGTACTTC
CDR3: CAISGPGGEETQYF

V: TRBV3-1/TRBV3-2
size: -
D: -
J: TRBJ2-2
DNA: TGTGCCAGCAGCCAAGTCGGGGGATCCACCGGGGAGCTGTTTTTT
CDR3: CASSQVGGSTGELFF

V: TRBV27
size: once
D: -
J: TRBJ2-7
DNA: TGTGCCAGCAGCCCCCCCCAGGGCAGGGCCTACGAGCAGTACTTC
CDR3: CASSPPQGRAYEQYF

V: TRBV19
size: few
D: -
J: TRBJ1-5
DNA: TGTGCCAGTAACCGAGCAGGATTGAGAAATCAGCCCCAGCATTTT
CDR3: CASNRAGLRNQPQHF

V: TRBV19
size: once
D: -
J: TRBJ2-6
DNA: TGTGCCAGTACTTATCGGACAGGGAGGGGCTCTGGGGCCAACGTCCTGACTTTC
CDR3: CASTYRTGRGSGANVLTF

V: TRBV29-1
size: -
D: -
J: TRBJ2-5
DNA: TGCAGCGCCGTGGAGAGCCAAGAGACCCAGTACTTC
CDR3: CSAVESQETQYF

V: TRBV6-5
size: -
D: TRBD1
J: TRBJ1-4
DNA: TGTGCCAGCAGTTACGACAGGGCAGAGAATGAAAAACTGTTTTTT
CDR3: CASSYDRAENEKLFF